This T cell receptor beta chain was profiled in a study of blood T cell repertoires in COVID-19 (dated by TCRdb to between 2020 and 2021). The study in broad terms: Collaborator samples came from the United States, Italy and Spain and covered acute and convalescent phases of COVID-19. Where available, HLA class I and class II types were taken from metadata supplied by the sample provider and were not determined by assay-based typing. Nearly every sample came with metadata listing a de-identified subject ID, COVID-19 status, age in years and sex. The material from the prospective study consisted of cDNA or gDNA derived from T cells, B-cell-depleted T cells, or PBMCs. The samples were drawn from two sources: the first 160 participants of the ongoing ImmuneRACE study, and 950 to 1,500 subjects contributed by 6 global collaborators. A freely available public database, intended as a resource for researchers studying the immune response to SARS-CoV-2, is where the repertoires were released. The dataset comprised deeply sampled blood TCRbeta repertoires from subjects exposed to, actively infected with, or recovered from COVID-19.

Results the study describes overall, beyond this receptor: Clinical and demographic metadata were provided uncurated, with the amount varying by source and participant.

In Seattle, one collaborating source enrolled patients while the infection was active and tracked those patients longitudinally over the course of disease. The collaborating institutions used their own protocols to collect whole blood in K2EDTA tubes. For TCRbeta analysis, collaborators shipped samples in one of three forms: frozen whole blood, isolated PBMCs, or DNA extracted from either of those sample types. TCRbeta CDR3 regions were amplified from genomic DNA using the immunoSEQ Assay, a bias-controlled multiplex PCR. The paper's processing steps were these. The number of nucleated cells in each sample was estimated from the amplification of reference gene primers within the assay. Sequence reads were collapsed and filtered to measure the absolute abundance of every unique TCRbeta CDR3 rearrangement. For each sample, productive Simpson clonality was calculated as the square root of Simpson's diversity index across productive rearrangements. TCRdb retrieved this table from immuneACCESS and kept in-frame rearrangements only. Not all clones are present; in checked studies, unresolved V genes account for under half, and no reason is known for the remainder. V, J and clone size derive from that table, while D and trimming were established from the DNA sequence. The sample profile shows 200,000 or so clones; 80% to 95% of them were found once. Approximately 0.77% of the sample lies in the top ten.

Details on this clone: No cognate antigen has been identified for it. Within one base of it there is no much larger clone, and no base qualities were kept.

The specimen was peripheral blood. The sequence was obtained from a man in his 60s with COVID-19, enrolled during active disease.

The CDR3 region has the sequence CSALTSDSYNEQFF. The DNA reads as follows: TGCAGCGCTCTCACTAGCGATTCCTACAATGAGCAGTTCTTC. The sequence joins TRBV29-1 to TRBJ2-1; the junction holds 7 bases that match TRBD2. The V end gives up 7 bases and the J end 1 base, leaving 7 bases in the junction not matched to a gene. Inclusive of the bounding cysteine and phenylalanine, the CDR3 is 14 residues long. Only CDR3 DNA is held: 42 bases, read in frame from base 1. CDR1 SQVTM and CDR2 ANQGSEA are derived from the germline V gene.